One and the same sample provided the 30 T cell receptor beta chains below, sequenced in a study of blood T cell repertoires in COVID-19. Sequenced by immunoSEQ multiplex PCR; TCRdb stores in-frame clones only, minus some. The sample has a few hundred thousand clones, around 81% seen once. Sequencing was carried out using PBMCs or T cells enriched from blood (not recorded which). The receptors were gathered from a man aged 45-65 years who had recovered from COVID-19.

The chain combines TRBV5-1 with TRBJ2-3; TRBD2 is a possible D gene (6 bases). Trimming stripped 4 bases from V and 1 base from J, with 13 bases between. This CDR3 has 15 amino acids. CDR1 and CDR2 (germline): SGHRS, YFSETQ. The CDR3 spells CASSPTSLGTDTQYF. CDR3 in DNA: TGCGCCAGCAGCCCGACTAGTTTGGGCACAGATACGCAGTATTTT. The whole variable domain, remainder taken from reference TRBV5-1 and TRBJ2-3, is KAGVTQTPRYLIKTRGQQVTLSCSPISGHRSVSWYQQTPGQGLQFLFEYFSETQRNKGNFPGRFSGRQFSNSRSEMNVSTLELGDSALYLCASSPTSLGTDTQYFGPGTRLTVL.

The chain couples TRBV7-2 to TRBJ2-4; 8 positions match TRBD1. The ends lost 3 bases at V and 4 bases at J; junction bases unmatched: 11. CDR1 and CDR2 from the germline V gene are SGHTA and FQGNSA. The CDR3 consists of 17 residues. CDR3 DNA: TGTGCCAGCAGCTTGTCGATGGGACAGGCTTCTAAAAACATTCAGTACTTC. This gives the protein CASSLSMGQASKNIQYF.

This chain uses TRBV7-9 with TRBJ1-6; D might be TRBD1 (5 bases). The germline CDR1 and CDR2 sequences are SEHNR and FQNEAQ (reference sequence). The CDR3 length is 16 residues. Trimming took 6 bases from V and 10 from J, leaving 22 bases between them. In DNA, the CDR3 is TGTGCCAGCAGGCGGTGGCGGGGGGTGAAAGAGTCACCCCTCCACTTT. Translation: CASRRWRGVKESPLHF.

The chain has TRBV10-3 and TRBJ2-7, with D possibly being TRBD1 or TRBD2 (7 bases each). This CDR3 is built from 14 residues. Germline CDR1 reads ENHRY; CDR2 reads SYGVKD. Between the trimmed V and J ends, which lost 4 bases and 4 bases, there was a span of 14 bases. This CDR3 is CAISASGGGYEQYF. The CDR3 DNA reads as TGTGCCATCAGTGCGTCAGGGGGGGGTTACGAGCAGTACTTC.

This rearrangement joins TRBV6-5 to TRBJ1-4; a possible D gene is TRBD1 (6 bases). CDR1 and CDR2 (germline): MNHEY, SVGAGI. The CDR3 has 14 amino acids. V was cut by 2 bases and J by 8 bases, with 12 bases left in between. The CDR3 is CASSYAGVGEKLFF. The CDR3 DNA follows: TGTGCCAGCAGTTACGCAGGGGTGGGGGAAAAACTGTTTTTT.

The chain carries TRBV6-2 or TRBV6-3 and TRBJ1-1, with D possibly matching TRBD1 (5 bases). Trimming shortened V by 1 base and J by 9 bases, and 18 bases separated the two germline ends. Looked up from germline, CDR1 is MNHEY and CDR2 is SVGEGT. This CDR3 region has 15 residues. The CDR3 reads CASSYFREGRWKAFF. The CDR3 nucleotides are TGTGCCAGCAGTTACTTCAGGGAGGGGCGTTGGAAAGCTTTCTTT.

This clone has just one count. The chain recombines TRBV5-6 with TRBJ1-3; 12 bases are a match to TRBD1. The germline CDR1 and CDR2 sequences are SGHDT and YYEEEE. This CDR3 has 18 amino acids. With 2 bases clipped from V and 4 bases from J, the junction kept 10 bases outside the gene matches. For the CDR3, the DNA is TGTGCCAGCAGCTTATATCCGGGACAGGGGGCGCACGGAAACACCATATATTTT. It codes for CASSLYPGQGAHGNTIYF.

This chain uses TRBV7-3 with TRBJ2-2; perhaps TRBD2 as D (5 bases). Germline lookup yields CDR1 SGHTA and CDR2 FQGTGA. V lost 6 bases and J lost 0, with 17 bases in between. The CDR3 runs 17 residues. Written as DNA, the CDR3 is TGTGCCAGCAGTCTGGACTCTACTAACACGAACACCGGGGAGCTGTTTTTT. It translates to CASSLDSTNTNTGELFF.

V and J are TRBV6-5 and TRBJ1-5; weak D call: TRBD1 (6 bases). The CDR3 loop spans 15 amino acids. V shed 7 bases and J shed 2 bases, with 15 bases lying between them. CDR1 is MNHEY and CDR2 is SVGAGI in the germline V gene. Written as DNA, the CDR3 is TGTGCCAGCACTTGGCTGGGGGCCGGCAATCAGCCCCAGCATTTT. It is translated as CASTWLGAGNQPQHF.

This chain uses TRBV3-1 (or the pseudogene TRBV3-2) with TRBJ2-7, with TRBD2 identical over 10 bases. V was pared by 0 bases and J by 2 bases, with 4 bases of the junction left unmatched. The CDR3 spans 16 residues. The germline gives CDR1 LGHDT, CDR2 YNNKEL (reference sequence). The chain's CDR3 is CASSQDGSGRPYEQYF. The DNA of the CDR3 is TGTGCCAGCAGCCAAGACGGTAGCGGGAGGCCCTACGAGCAGTACTTC.

This clone has just one count. The DNA for the CDR3 is TGTGCCATCAGTGGGAGCTACGAGCAGTACTTC. It encodes CAISGSYEQYF. The gene calls are TRBV10-3 and TRBJ2-7; D is undetermined. In germline, CDR1 is ENHRY, CDR2 SYGVKD. V was trimmed by 4 bases and J by 3 bases, leaving 4 bases between them. CDR3 size: 11 residues.

The chain has TRBV6-2 or TRBV6-3 and TRBJ2-7; the D gene is possibly TRBD1 (5 bases). The germline V gene encodes CDR1 MNHEY and CDR2 SVGEGT. The CDR3 extends over 13 amino acids. Trimming pared 0 bases from V and 4 bases from J, leaving 7 bases between. CDR3 sequence: CASSYSGVYEQYF. The CDR3 nucleotides are TGTGCCAGCAGTTACTCAGGGGTTTACGAGCAGTACTTC.

The chain recombines TRBV19 with TRBJ1-5; D is perhaps TRBD1 (5 bases). CDR3 length: 16 amino acids. Germline V lookup: CDR1 LNHDA, CDR2 SQIVND (reference sequence). The V gene lost 3 bases and the J gene lost 4 bases, with 16 bases spanning the gap. The CDR3 DNA reads TGTGCCAGTAGTATCGTCACAGGCGATTATAATCAGCCCCAGCATTTT. Its protein product is CASSIVTGDYNQPQHF.

This clone was observed once. The chain uses TRBV29-1 and TRBJ2-7; D is perhaps TRBD2 (6 bases). The CDR3 runs to 12 residues. Trimming stripped 2 bases from V and 3 bases from J, with 8 bases between. Germline V gives CDR1 SQVTM, CDR2 ANQGSEA. The CDR3 nucleotides are TGCAGCGTTGAACTGGAGGGCTACGAGCAGTACTTC. Its protein product is CSVELEGYEQYF.

This clone was recorded only once. The chain has TRBV27 and TRBJ1-2; D is possibly TRBD1 (5 bases). The germline CDR1 and CDR2 sequences are MNHEY and SMNVEV (reference sequence). The V end lost 7 bases, the J end lost 7 bases, and 25 bases lay between the germline ends. The length of the CDR3 is 16 residues. The CDR3 region has the DNA TGTGCCAGCACCCTGATGGGGCAGGGAGGCGGCGGTGGCTACACCTTC. Protein: CASTLMGQGGGGGYTF.

CDR3 nucleotides: TGTGCCAGTAGTCCGGGACAGAGTCTCAATCAGCCCCAGCATTTT. Translation: CASSPGQSLNQPQHF. This chain joins TRBV19 and TRBJ1-5, with 7 bases lining up with TRBD1. The CDR3 loop spans 15 amino acids. V shed 5 bases and J 3 bases; nucleotides not matched to a gene: 7. Germline V gene lookup returns CDR1 LNHDA and CDR2 SQIVND (reference sequence).

This clone was seen a single time. Here the CDR3 DNA reads TGTGCCAGCAGTTCGGGTCAGCCCACTAACTATGGCTACACCTTC. Translated: CASSSGQPTNYGYTF. This chain uses TRBV7-8 with TRBJ1-2; no reliable D call. There are 15 residues in the CDR3. With 6 bases removed from V and 0 bases from J, the gap between germline ends came to 14 bases. Germline values: CDR1 SGHVS, CDR2 FQNEAQ.

The chain joins TRBV6-2 or TRBV6-3 to TRBJ2-1; 10 bases line up with TRBD2. The CDR3 extends over 17 amino acids. V shed 0 bases, J shed 3 bases, and the junction held 5 bases outside the gene matches. Germline CDR1 is MNHEY and CDR2 is SVGEGT. The CDR3 sequence: CASSYSPTSGIYNEQFF. The CDR3 DNA reads as TGTGCCAGCAGTTACTCACCAACTAGCGGGATCTACAATGAGCAGTTCTTC.

The V call is TRBV4-3, the J call TRBJ2-2, with a possible D match to TRBD1 (5 bases). V lost 4 bases to trimming and J lost 8 bases, with 11 bases between them. Germline-derived CDR1 and CDR2 are LGHNA and YSLEER. The CDR3 contains 13 residues. In DNA, the CDR3 is TGCGCCAGCAGCCGGACAAGGAAGGGGGAGCTGTTTTTT. This gives the protein CASSRTRKGELFF.

CDR3 residues: CASSLEGTRERPTQYF. The CDR3 DNA follows: TGTGCCAGCAGCTTAGAGGGGACAAGAGAGAGGCCGACCCAGTACTTC. The J gene is TRBJ2-5, the V gene TRBV11-2, with TRBD1 as a possible D gene (6 bases). The V gene lost 0 bases and the J gene lost 7 bases, with 18 bases spanning the gap. The CDR3 runs to 16 residues. Per germline, CDR1 SGHAT and CDR2 FQNNGV.

This clone came up once. This rearrangement joins TRBV29-1 to TRBJ1-1, with TRBD1 matching 8 bases. The J segment lost 5 bases and the V segment lost 6 bases, leaving 11 bases of the junction unmatched. Per germline, CDR1 SQVTM and CDR2 ANQGSEA. This CDR3 has 14 residues. DNA for the CDR3: TGCAGCGTCAGGACAGGGAAAGGGAGGACTGAAGCTTTCTTT. Encoded protein: CSVRTGKGRTEAFF.

V is TRBV15 and J is TRBJ2-3; 10 bases fit TRBD1. V lost 4 bases, J lost 4 bases, and 17 bases stayed unmatched. The CDR3 runs 19 residues. Germline V lookup: CDR1 LNHNV, CDR2 YYDKDF (reference sequence). CDR3 sequence reads: CATSTRSFPGQGSPDTQYF. CDR3 coding DNA: TGTGCCACCAGCACCAGATCCTTCCCGGGACAGGGGTCCCCAGATACGCAGTATTTT. The variable domain in full, completed from reference TRBV15 and TRBJ2-3, reads DAMVIQNPRYQVTQFGKPVTLSCSQTLNHNVMYWYQQKSSQAPKLLFHYYDKDFNNEADTPDNFQSRRPNTSFCFLDIRSPGLGDTAMYLCATSTRSFPGQGSPDTQYFGPGTRLTVL.

This clone turned up a few times. The chain employs TRBV9 and TRBJ2-5; 10 bases map to TRBD2. The junction had 1 base not matched to a gene; V was cut back by 2 bases and J by 0 bases. Germline V gene sequence: CDR1 SGDLS, CDR2 YYNGEE. The CDR3 spans 15 residues. CDR3 DNA: TGTGCCAGCAGCGTTAGCGGGGGGAACCAAGAGACCCAGTACTTC. Translating it yields CASSVSGGNQETQYF.

V is TRBV27 and J is TRBJ2-7; D gene unclear. V was pared by 3 bases and J by 0 bases, with 15 bases between. The CDR3 sequence is 16 residues long. Germline-derived CDR1 and CDR2 are MNHEY and SMNVEV (reference sequence). The CDR3 DNA reads TGTGCCAGCAGTTTCGCCCCAGAATCCAACTCCTACGAGCAGTACTTC. Protein product: CASSFAPESNSYEQYF.

CDR3 residues: CSVENRGHEQYF. As DNA, the CDR3 is TGCAGCGTTGAGAACAGGGGCCACGAGCAGTACTTC. The chain has TRBV29-1 and TRBJ2-7; 7 bases agree with TRBD1. Germline CDR1 and CDR2: SQVTM and ANQGSEA. The V and J ends lost 3 bases and 5 bases, in that order; junction bases with no gene match: 4. The CDR3 has 12 residues.

J is TRBJ2-7 and V is TRBV7-3; TRBD1 matches 8 bases. This CDR3 comprises 14 residues. CDR1 SGHTA and CDR2 FQGTGA come from the germline V gene. Trimming at V came to 5 bases and at J to 4 bases, leaving 7 bases not matched to a gene. This chain's CDR3 is CASSPGTGAYEQYF. CDR3 sequence (DNA): TGTGCCAGCAGCCCCGGGACAGGCGCATACGAGCAGTACTTC.

The chain combines TRBV18 with TRBJ2-5; perhaps TRBD2 as D (5 bases). V dropped 0 bases and J dropped 5 bases, with 10 bases sitting between them. Germline CDR1 KGHSH, CDR2 LQKENI. The CDR3 runs to 14 residues. The CDR3 DNA reads TGTGCCAGCTCACCACCCGACCGGAGGGAGACCCAGTACTTC. Translating it yields CASSPPDRRETQYF.

V usage is TRBV18 and J usage is TRBJ2-1; a possible D gene is TRBD2 (6 bases). Germline-derived CDR1 and CDR2 are KGHSH and LQKENI. CDR3 length: 14 amino acids. With 3 bases removed from V and 5 bases from J, the gap between germline ends came to 11 bases. In nucleotides, the CDR3 is TGTGCCAGCTCACCGCGGGAAATTAACAATGAGCAGTTCTTC. It is translated as CASSPREINNEQFF.

The chain joins TRBV5-1 to TRBJ1-2, with unresolved D. The CDR3 is made up of 14 amino acids. CDR1 is SGHRS and CDR2 is YFSETQ in the germline V gene. Trimming removed 0 bases from V and 3 bases from J, with 9 bases in between. CDR3 region: CASSLDQTDYGYTF. CDR3 in DNA: TGCGCCAGCAGCTTGGACCAAACGGACTATGGCTACACCTTC.

The V call is TRBV15, the J call TRBJ2-7, with 11 nucleotides matching TRBD2. The V segment lost 0 bases and the J segment 2 bases; nucleotides outside the gene matches: 6. Germline V CDR1 and CDR2: LNHNV, YYDKDF (reference sequence). The CDR3 sequence is 17 residues long. CDR3 in DNA: TGTGCCACCAGCAGAGATGATGGGGGACTAGCGGCCTACGAGCAGTACTTC. This gives the protein CATSRDDGGLAAYEQYF. The variable domain in full, with the rest retrieved from reference TRBV15 and TRBJ2-7, is DAMVIQNPRYQVTQFGKPVTLSCSQTLNHNVMYWYQQKSSQAPKLLFHYYDKDFNNEADTPDNFQSRRPNTSFCFLDIRSPGLGDTAMYLCATSRDDGGLAAYEQYFGPGTRLTVT.